The 22 T cell receptor beta chains below all came from one sample that was sequenced in a study of cytomegalovirus exposure and HLA in healthy donors (TCRdb year 2017). Library construction relied on the immunoSEQ multiplex PCR assay. For the multiplex PCR, a mixture combining 60 forward primers for TCR Vbeta segments and 13 reverse primers for TCR Jbeta segments was used. TCRdb limited this immuneACCESS table to in-frame rearrangements with V and J called. A share of clones is missing; checked studies link under half to unresolved V genes, and the rest is unexplained. The sample table holds around 150,000 clones, of which about 80% were seen once. 1.7% of the sample belongs to the ten largest clones. Source material: PBMCs. The source is a woman in her 30s in good health and CMV-seronegative.

This chain uses TRBV14 with TRBJ1-1, with unresolved D. This CDR3 has 16 residues. The V end lost 0 bases, the J end lost 1 base, and 12 bases lay between the germline ends. Germline values: CDR1 SGHDN, CDR2 FVKESK. In nucleotides, the CDR3 is TGTGCCAGCAGCCAAGAAACAGTTTTTCCGAACACTGAAGCTTTCTTT. Translating gives CASSQETVFPNTEAFF.

This clone has just one count. The J gene is TRBJ2-7, the V gene TRBV7-3; 7 bases are shared with TRBD2. CDR1 and CDR2 (germline): SGHTA, FQGTGA. With V trimmed by 2 bases and J by 7 bases, 5 bases remained unmatched. CDR3 length: 13 amino acids. The CDR3 DNA follows: TGTGCCAGCAGCTTAGGCGGGGGAAGGGAGCAGTACTTC. It is translated as CASSLGGGREQYF.

The J gene is TRBJ2-1, the V gene TRBV5-6; 9 nucleotides agree with TRBD2. The length of the CDR3 is 16 residues. Trimming removed 1 base from V and 3 bases from J; junction bases left unmatched: 5. From germline, CDR1 is SGHDT and CDR2 YYEEEE. CDR3 sequence (DNA): TGTGCCAGCAGCTTGTCAGCGGGGGGTCTCTACAATGAGCAGTTCTTC. Protein product: CASSLSAGGLYNEQFF.

This sequence joins TRBV6-1 and TRBJ1-5; no clear D gene. The CDR3 has 14 amino acids. Per germline, CDR1 MNHNS and CDR2 SASEGT. Trimming cost V 7 bases and J 1 base, with 11 bases left between them. CDR3 coding DNA: TGTGCCAGCAAGGAACAGACAAGCAATCAGCCCCAGCATTTT. Its protein product is CASKEQTSNQPQHF.

The rearrangement uses TRBV27 and TRBJ2-1, with a possible D match to TRBD1 (6 bases). The CDR3 has 14 residues. V was cut by 6 bases and J by 8 bases, with 17 bases left in between. The germline V gene encodes CDR1 MNHEY and CDR2 SMNVEV (reference sequence). The CDR3 sequence is CASRSLDRSYEQFF. The CDR3 DNA is TGTGCCAGCAGATCTCTCGACAGGTCCTATGAGCAGTTCTTC.

The chain has TRBV7-2 and TRBJ2-5; D is perhaps TRBD2 (6 bases). Trimming took 1 base from V and 5 from J, leaving 8 bases between them. The CDR3 is made up of 13 amino acids. Germline assignment: CDR1 SGHTA and CDR2 FQGNSA. The CDR3 region is CASSLGLGETQYF. The CDR3 bases are TGTGCCAGCAGCTTAGGACTAGGGGAGACCCAGTACTTC.

This clone was counted a single time. The chain employs TRBV2 and TRBJ1-2; possibly TRBD1 for D (6 bases). V lost 1 base and J lost 5, with 11 bases in between. Germline assignment: CDR1 SNHLY and CDR2 FYNNEI. This CDR3 has 14 amino acids. The CDR3 region has the DNA TGTGCCAGCAGTGAAGGGGCAGGGGTGTATGGCTACACCTTC. It yields the protein CASSEGAGVYGYTF. Using reference TRBV2 and TRBJ1-2 for the parts outside the CDR3, the full variable domain is EPEVTQTPSHQVTQMGQEVILRCVPISNHLYFYWYRQILGQKVEFLVSFYNNEISEKSEIFDDQFSVERPDGSNFTLKIRSTKLEDSAMYFCASSEGAGVYGYTFGSGTRLTVV.

A word on this clone: The junction departs from the called germline gene at one end, perhaps through a read error. This chain links TRBV12-5 with TRBJ2-3, with TRBD2 identical over 15 bases. Germline V gives CDR1 LGHNT, CDR2 FRNRAP. The CDR3 spans 16 residues. The CDR3 coding sequence is TGTGCTAGTGCCCCCGGACTAGCGGGGGGGGGAGATACGCAATATTTT. It yields the protein CASAPGLAGGGDTQYF.

The genes are TRBV7-9 and TRBJ1-5; D is ambiguous. Germline CDR1 and CDR2: SEHNR and FQNEAQ (reference sequence). The CDR3 totals 12 residues. Trimming took 5 bases from V and 5 from J, leaving 7 bases between them. The CDR3 DNA is TGTGCCAGCAGCCCTGGCCATCAGCCCCAGCATTTT. Amino acid sequence: CASSPGHQPQHF.

The chain carries TRBV4-1 and TRBJ2-3, with a possible D match to TRBD1 (6 bases). The CDR3 sequence is 21 residues long. V was clipped by 0 bases and J by 9 bases, with 34 bases between them. Germline V lookup: CDR1 MGHRA, CDR2 YSYEKL. The CDR3 bases are TGCGCCAGCAGCCAAGAACTGGACAGCCGTAGCCAAAGCGAGCGATCAGTCACGCAGTATTTT. Amino acid sequence: CASSQELDSRSQSERSVTQYF.

The chain is built from TRBV10-2 and TRBJ2-3; tentative D call: TRBD2 (5 bases). The germline V gene encodes CDR1 WSHSY and CDR2 SAAADI. The ends were cut back, 8 bases at V and 0 bases at J, with 21 bases in the middle. CDR3 length: 17 residues. CDR3 protein: CASDSYGDRVSTDTQYF. The CDR3 bases are TGCGCCAGCGATTCCTACGGGGATAGGGTTAGCACAGATACGCAGTATTTT.

The sample holds a few counts of this clone. The chain combines TRBV6-5 with TRBJ1-1; 10 bases are shared with TRBD1. Germline CDR1 and CDR2: MNHEY and SVGAGI. Trimming cost V 2 bases and J 10 bases; bases outside gene matches: 10. CDR3 length equals 15 residues. The DNA for the CDR3 is TGTGCCAGCAGTTACCGAGAATCCGGGACAGGGGCAGCTTTCTTT. Its translation: CASSYRESGTGAAFF.

This chain uses TRBV4-2 with TRBJ1-2; D perhaps matches TRBD1 (5 bases). Germline CDR1 and CDR2: LGHNA and YNFKEQ. The V gene lost 7 bases and the J gene lost 3 bases, with 24 bases spanning the gap. The CDR3 totals 17 residues. The CDR3 DNA reads as TGTGCCAGCACCCGATCGGGCAGGGAGGGTAGTCACTATGGCTACACCTTC. The encoded protein is CASTRSGREGSHYGYTF.

The J gene is TRBJ1-2, the V gene TRBV4-3; D not resolved. The germline CDR1 and CDR2 sequences are LGHNA and YSLEER. Trimming took 1 base from V and 1 from J, leaving 16 bases between them. This CDR3 has 17 residues. CDR3 sequence (DNA): TGCGCCAGCAGCCAAGCTATATGGACGGGAGTTAACTATGGCTACACCTTC. Residues: CASSQAIWTGVNYGYTF.

The chain links TRBV30 to TRBJ2-5; D gene unclear. V was pared by 7 bases and J by 4 bases, with 13 bases between. The CDR3 covers 12 residues. Per germline, CDR1 GTSNPN and CDR2 SVGIG (reference sequence). CDR3 nucleotide sequence: TGTGCCTTGACAAGAGAGAGAGAGACCCAGTACTTC. The encoded protein is CALTRERETQYF.

The rearrangement uses TRBV6-5 and TRBJ1-2, with TRBD1 identical over 7 bases. Germline CDR1 and CDR2: MNHEY and SVGAGI. Trimming cost V 0 bases and J 2 bases; bases outside gene matches: 3. The length of the CDR3 is 15 residues. The CDR3 spells CASSYSTGINYGYTF. The CDR3, as DNA: TGTGCCAGCAGTTACTCGACAGGGATCAACTATGGCTACACCTTC.

The chain uses TRBV14 and TRBJ2-1; D may be TRBD1 (6 bases). This CDR3 spans 12 amino acids. The V end lost 1 base, the J end lost 16 bases, and 14 bases lay between the germline ends. CDR1 is SGHDN and CDR2 is FVKESK in the germline V gene. The CDR3 loop is CASSQAGQSGFF. CDR3 DNA sequence: TGTGCCAGCAGCCAAGCCGGACAGTCGGGATTCTTC. Supplemented by reference TRBV14 and TRBJ2-1, the full variable domain reads EAGVTQFPSHSVIEKGQTVTLRCDPISGHDNLYWYRRVMGKEIKFLLHFVKESKQDESGMPNNRFLAERTGGTYSTLKVQPAELEDSGVYFCASSQAGQSGFFGPGTRLTVL.

The chain uses TRBV9 and TRBJ1-4; no firm D call. The CDR3 runs to 15 residues. Germline V lookup: CDR1 SGDLS, CDR2 YYNGEE. V lost 0 bases, J lost 8 bases, and 14 bases lay in between. CDR3: CASSVVEAGGEKLFF. The CDR3 nucleotides read TGTGCCAGCAGCGTAGTGGAAGCCGGAGGGGAAAAACTGTTTTTT.

CDR3 DNA: TGTGCCAGCAGCGACGGACAGGGGCCCTACAATGAGCAGTTCTTC. Amino acid sequence: CASSDGQGPYNEQFF. V gene TRBV2 combines with J gene TRBJ2-1; 9 bases are a match to TRBD1. Germline CDR1 reads SNHLY; CDR2 reads FYNNEI. J lost 2 bases, V lost 6 bases, and 5 bases had no gene match. The CDR3 runs to 15 residues.

In its sample, this clone was seen a few times. The rearrangement uses TRBV2 and TRBJ2-1; TRBD2 matches at 7 bases. V lost 1 base to trimming and J lost 6 bases; unmatched junction nucleotides: 3. Germline values: CDR1 SNHLY, CDR2 FYNNEI. This CDR3 has 14 amino acids. This CDR3 reads CASSEVRGINEQFF. The DNA for the CDR3 is TGTGCCAGCAGTGAAGTGCGGGGGATCAATGAGCAGTTCTTC. Together with reference TRBV2 and TRBJ2-1, the CDR3 gives the full variable domain: EPEVTQTPSHQVTQMGQEVILRCVPISNHLYFYWYRQILGQKVEFLVSFYNNEISEKSEIFDDQFSVERPDGSNFTLKIRSTKLEDSAMYFCASSEVRGINEQFFGPGTRLTVL.

The chain has TRBV4-1 and TRBJ1-2, with TRBD1 matching 8 bases. J gave up 2 bases and V 0 bases, and 5 bases lay outside the gene matches. The CDR3 sequence is 16 residues long. Germline CDR1 MGHRA, CDR2 YSYEKL. For the CDR3, the DNA is TGCGCCAGCAGCCAAGATGGCTGGACAGGGAACTATGGCTACACCTTC. Protein: CASSQDGWTGNYGYTF.

The genes are TRBV30 and TRBJ2-5; D is undetermined. Germline V lookup: CDR1 GTSNPN, CDR2 SVGIG (reference sequence). V was trimmed by 4 bases and J by 1 base, leaving 7 bases between them. There are 12 residues in the CDR3. The CDR3 spells CAWKRSQETQYF. CDR3 nucleotides: TGTGCCTGGAAACGGAGCCAAGAGACCCAGTACTTC.